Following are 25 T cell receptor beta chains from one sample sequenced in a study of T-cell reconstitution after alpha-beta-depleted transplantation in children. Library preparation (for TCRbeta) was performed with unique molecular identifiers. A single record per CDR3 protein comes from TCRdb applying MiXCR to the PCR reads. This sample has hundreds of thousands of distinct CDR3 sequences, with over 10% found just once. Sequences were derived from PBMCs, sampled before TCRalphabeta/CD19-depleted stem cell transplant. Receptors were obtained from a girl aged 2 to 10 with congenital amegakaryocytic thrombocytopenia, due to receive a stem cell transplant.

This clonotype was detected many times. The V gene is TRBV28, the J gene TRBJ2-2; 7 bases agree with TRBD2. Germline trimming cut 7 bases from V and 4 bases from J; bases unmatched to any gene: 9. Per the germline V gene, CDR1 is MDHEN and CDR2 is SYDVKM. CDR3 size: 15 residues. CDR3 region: CASNKQLAGTGELFF. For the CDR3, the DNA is TGTGCCAGCAACAAACAATTAGCGGGCACCGGGGAGCTGTTTTTT.

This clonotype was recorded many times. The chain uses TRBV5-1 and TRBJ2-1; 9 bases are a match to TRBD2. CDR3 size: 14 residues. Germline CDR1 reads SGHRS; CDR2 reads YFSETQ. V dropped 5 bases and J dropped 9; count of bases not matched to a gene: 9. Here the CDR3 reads CASRLAGVISEQFF. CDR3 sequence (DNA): TGCGCCAGCAGGTTAGCGGGAGTGATTAGTGAGCAGTTCTTC.

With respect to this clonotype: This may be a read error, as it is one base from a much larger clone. The CDR3 reads CAISIAGGLKNEKYF. The DNA of the CDR3 is TGTGCCATCAGCATAGCGGGAGGGTTGAAGAACGAGAAGTACTTC. The rearrangement uses TRBV10-3 and TRBJ2-7, with 11 bases matching TRBD2. The CDR3 length is 15 residues. CDR1 ENHRY and CDR2 SYGVKD come from the germline V gene.

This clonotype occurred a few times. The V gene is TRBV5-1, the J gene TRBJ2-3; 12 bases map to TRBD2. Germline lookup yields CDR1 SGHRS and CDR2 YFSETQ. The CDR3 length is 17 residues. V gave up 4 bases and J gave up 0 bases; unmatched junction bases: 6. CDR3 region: CASSTGLAGTSTDTQYF. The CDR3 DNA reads TGCGCCAGCAGCACTGGACTAGCGGGAACTAGCACAGATACGCAGTATTTT.

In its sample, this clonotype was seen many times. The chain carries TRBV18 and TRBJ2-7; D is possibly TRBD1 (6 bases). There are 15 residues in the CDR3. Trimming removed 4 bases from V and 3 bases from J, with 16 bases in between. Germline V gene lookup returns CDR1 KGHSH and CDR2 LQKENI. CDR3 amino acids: CASSLRQGIDYEQYF. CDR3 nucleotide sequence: TGTGCCAGCTCACTAAGGCAGGGGATCGACTACGAGCAGTACTTC.

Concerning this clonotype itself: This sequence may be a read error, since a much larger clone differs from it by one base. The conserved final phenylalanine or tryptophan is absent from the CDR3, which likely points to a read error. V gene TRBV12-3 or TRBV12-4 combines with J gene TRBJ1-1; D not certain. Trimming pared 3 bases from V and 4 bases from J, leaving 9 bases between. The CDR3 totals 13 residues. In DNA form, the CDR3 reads TGTGCCAGCAGTTTCTCCTGGGCCACTGAAGCTTTCTAT. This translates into CASSFSWATEAFY.

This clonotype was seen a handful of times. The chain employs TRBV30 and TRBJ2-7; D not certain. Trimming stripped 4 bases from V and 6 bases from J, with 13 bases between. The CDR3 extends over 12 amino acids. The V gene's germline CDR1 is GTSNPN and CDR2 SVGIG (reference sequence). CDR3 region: CAWKVVYSEQYF. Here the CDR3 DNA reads TGTGCCTGGAAAGTGGTCTACTCCGAGCAGTACTTC. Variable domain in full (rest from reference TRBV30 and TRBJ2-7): SQTIHQWPATLVQPVGSPLSLECTVEGTSNPNLYWYRQAAGRGLQLLFYSVGIGQISSEVPQNLSASRPQDRQFILSSKKLLLSDSGFYLCAWKVVYSEQYFGPGTRLTVT.

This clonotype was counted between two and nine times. CDR3 coding DNA: TGCAGCGTTAACAGGGGTACGAACACTGAAGCTTTCTTT. This sequence encodes CSVNRGTNTEAFF. The chain combines TRBV29-1 with TRBJ1-1; 7 bases fit TRBD1. The CDR3 is 13 residues long. Germline CDR1 is SQVTM and CDR2 is ANQGSEA. V gave up 5 bases and J gave up 1 base; unmatched junction bases: 4.

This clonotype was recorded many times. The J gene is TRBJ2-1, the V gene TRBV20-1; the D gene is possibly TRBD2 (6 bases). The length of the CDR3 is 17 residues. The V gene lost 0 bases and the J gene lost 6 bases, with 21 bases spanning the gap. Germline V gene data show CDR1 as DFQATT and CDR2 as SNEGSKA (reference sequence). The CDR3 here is CSARDGWGGGRGNEQFF. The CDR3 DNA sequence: TGCAGTGCTAGAGATGGTTGGGGTGGAGGGCGAGGCAATGAGCAGTTCTTC.

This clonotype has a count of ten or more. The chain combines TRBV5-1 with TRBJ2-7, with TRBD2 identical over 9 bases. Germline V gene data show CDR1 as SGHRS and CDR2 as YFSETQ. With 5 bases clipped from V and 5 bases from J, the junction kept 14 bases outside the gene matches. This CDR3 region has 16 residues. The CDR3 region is CASSLGLAGISDEQYF. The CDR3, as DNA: TGCGCCAGCAGTCTCGGCCTAGCGGGAATTTCGGACGAGCAGTACTTC. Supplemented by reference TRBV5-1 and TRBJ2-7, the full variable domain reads KAGVTQTPRYLIKTRGQQVTLSCSPISGHRSVSWYQQTPGQGLQFLFEYFSETQRNKGNFPGRFSGRQFSNSRSEMNVSTLELGDSALYLCASSLGLAGISDEQYFGPGTRLTVT.

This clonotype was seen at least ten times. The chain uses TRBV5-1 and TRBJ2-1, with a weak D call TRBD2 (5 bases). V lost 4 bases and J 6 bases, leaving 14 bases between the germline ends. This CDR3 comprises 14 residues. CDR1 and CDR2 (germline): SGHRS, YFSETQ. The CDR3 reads CASSPGLDFNEQFF. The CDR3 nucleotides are TGCGCCAGCAGCCCTGGACTGGATTTCAATGAGCAGTTCTTC.

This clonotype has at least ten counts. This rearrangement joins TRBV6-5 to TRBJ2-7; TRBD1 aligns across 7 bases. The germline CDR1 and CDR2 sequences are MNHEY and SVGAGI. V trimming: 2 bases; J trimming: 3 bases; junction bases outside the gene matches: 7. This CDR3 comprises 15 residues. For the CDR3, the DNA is TGTGCCAGCAGTTACGGGGGACAGCTAAACTACGAGCAGTACTTC. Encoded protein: CASSYGGQLNYEQYF.

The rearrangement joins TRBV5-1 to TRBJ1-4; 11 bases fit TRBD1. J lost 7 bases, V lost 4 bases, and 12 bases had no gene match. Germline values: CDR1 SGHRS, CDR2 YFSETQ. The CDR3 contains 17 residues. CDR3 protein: CASSPLWGTGGGEKLFF. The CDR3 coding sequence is TGCGCCAGCAGCCCCCTTTGGGGGACAGGGGGTGGTGAAAAACTGTTTTTT.

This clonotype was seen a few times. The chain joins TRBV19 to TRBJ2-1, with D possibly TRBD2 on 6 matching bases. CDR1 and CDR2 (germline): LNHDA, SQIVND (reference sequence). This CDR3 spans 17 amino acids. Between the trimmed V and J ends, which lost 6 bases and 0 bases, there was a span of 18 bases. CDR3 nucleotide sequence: TGTGCCAGTAGCTACACTAGCCGCCCTATCTCCTACAATGAGCAGTTCTTC. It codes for CASSYTSRPISYNEQFF.

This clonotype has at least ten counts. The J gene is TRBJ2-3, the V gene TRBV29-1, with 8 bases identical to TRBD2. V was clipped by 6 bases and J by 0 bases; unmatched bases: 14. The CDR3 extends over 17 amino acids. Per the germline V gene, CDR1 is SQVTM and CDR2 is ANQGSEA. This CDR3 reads CSVLQLADQSSTDTQYF. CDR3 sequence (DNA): TGCAGCGTATTGCAACTAGCGGACCAATCTAGCACAGATACGCAGTATTTT.

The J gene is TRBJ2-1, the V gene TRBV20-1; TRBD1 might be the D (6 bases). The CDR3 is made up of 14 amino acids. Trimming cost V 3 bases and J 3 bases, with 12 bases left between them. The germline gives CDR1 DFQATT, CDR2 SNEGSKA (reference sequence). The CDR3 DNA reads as TGCAGTGCTAGGTACCAGGGGCTCTACAATGAGCAGTTCTTC. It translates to CSARYQGLYNEQFF.

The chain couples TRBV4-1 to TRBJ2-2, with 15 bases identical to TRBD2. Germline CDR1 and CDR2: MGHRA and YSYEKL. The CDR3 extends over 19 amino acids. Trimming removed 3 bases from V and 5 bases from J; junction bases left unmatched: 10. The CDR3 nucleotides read TGCGCCAGCAGCCACCTGCCAGGACTAGCGGGAGGGCGAACCGGGGAGCTGTTTTTT. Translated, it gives CASSHLPGLAGGRTGELFF.

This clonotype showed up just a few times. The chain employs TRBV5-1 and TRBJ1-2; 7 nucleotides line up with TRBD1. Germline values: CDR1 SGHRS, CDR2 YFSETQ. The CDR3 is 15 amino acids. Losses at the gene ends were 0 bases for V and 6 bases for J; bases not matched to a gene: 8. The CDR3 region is CASSLARDSRDGYTF. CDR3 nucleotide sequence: TGCGCCAGCAGCTTGGCTAGGGACAGCCGAGATGGCTACACCTTC.

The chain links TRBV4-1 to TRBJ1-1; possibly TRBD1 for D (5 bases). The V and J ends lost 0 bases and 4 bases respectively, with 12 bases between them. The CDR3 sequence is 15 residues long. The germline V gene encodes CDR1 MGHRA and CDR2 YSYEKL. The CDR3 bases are TGCGCCAGCAGCCAAGAGGCCAGGGTCCCCACTGAAGCTTTCTTT. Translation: CASSQEARVPTEAFF.

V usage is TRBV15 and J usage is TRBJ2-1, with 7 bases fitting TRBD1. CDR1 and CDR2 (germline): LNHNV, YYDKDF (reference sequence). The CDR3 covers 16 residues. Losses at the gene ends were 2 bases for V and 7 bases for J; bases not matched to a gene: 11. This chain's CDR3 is CATSRRQPTGRNEQFF. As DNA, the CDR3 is TGTGCCACCAGCAGAAGACAACCGACAGGGAGAAATGAGCAGTTCTTC.

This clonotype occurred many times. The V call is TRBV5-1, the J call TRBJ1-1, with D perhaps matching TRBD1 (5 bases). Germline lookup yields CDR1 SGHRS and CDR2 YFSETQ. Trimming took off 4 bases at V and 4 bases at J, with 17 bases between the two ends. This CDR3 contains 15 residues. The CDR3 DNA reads TGCGCCAGCAGCCAGGGACGGAGATTCGGCACTGAAGCTTTCTTT. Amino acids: CASSQGRRFGTEAFF.

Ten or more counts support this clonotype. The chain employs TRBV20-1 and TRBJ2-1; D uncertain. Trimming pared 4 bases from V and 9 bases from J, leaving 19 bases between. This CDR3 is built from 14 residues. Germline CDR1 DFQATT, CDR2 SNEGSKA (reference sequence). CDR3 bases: TGCAGTGCTATTGGCCCTCGAGATTCCGTTGAGCAGTTCTTC. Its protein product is CSAIGPRDSVEQFF.

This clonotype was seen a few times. CDR3 DNA sequence: TGTGCCAGTAATTACAGGATACCATACGAGCAGTACTTC. It is translated as CASNYRIPYEQYF. This chain links TRBV6-5 with TRBJ2-7; weak D call: TRBD1 (5 bases). In germline, CDR1 is MNHEY, CDR2 SVGAGI. The CDR3 is made up of 13 amino acids. V lost 9 bases and J lost 4, with 16 bases in between.

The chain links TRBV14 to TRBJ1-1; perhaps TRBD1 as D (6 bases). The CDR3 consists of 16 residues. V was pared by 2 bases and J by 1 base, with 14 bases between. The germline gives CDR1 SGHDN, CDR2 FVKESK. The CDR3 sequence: CASSQRPGTPNTEAFF. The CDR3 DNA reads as TGTGCCAGCAGCCAACGTCCCGGGACACCGAACACTGAAGCTTTCTTT.

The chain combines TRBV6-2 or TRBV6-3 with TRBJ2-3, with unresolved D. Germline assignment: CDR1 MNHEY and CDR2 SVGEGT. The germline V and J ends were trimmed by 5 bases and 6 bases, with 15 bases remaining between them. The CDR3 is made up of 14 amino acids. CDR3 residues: CASSQRTTTDTQYF. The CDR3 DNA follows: TGTGCCAGCAGTCAACGGACCACGACCGATACGCAGTATTTT.